This T cell receptor beta chain was captured by sequencing in a study of T cell repertoires in cytomegalovirus infection. About the study: Alongside well-studied HLA-B-restricted CMV epitopes, recently identified HLA-C-restricted CMV epitopes were also used. Indications came from public TCR beta signatures; they pointed to CMV infection and to a matching HLA type.

There are 13 residues in the CDR3. The V end was cut by 10 bases, the J end by 0 bases, with 13 bases between. Per germline, CDR1 MDHEN and CDR2 SYDVKM. This clonotype was recorded at least ten times. The antigen remains unidentified. Overall study results and limits: Summed frequency of public TCR beta families distinguished CMV carriers with the relevant HLA.

TCRdb re-called the reads with MiXCR, one entry per CDR3 protein. The sample has some 560,000 distinct CDR3 sequences, approximately 40% seen once. Sequencing used cultured PBMCs, obtained from culture after CMV antigen stimulation. The sequence derives from a human donor in good health (CMV status not recorded). Some clones in this sample may be carry-over from other donors' samples. The chain joins TRBV28 to TRBJ2-7, with D possibly being TRBD2 (7 bases). CDR3 sequence: CATFRGGSYEQYF. The DNA for the CDR3 is TGTGCCACCTTTAGGGGGGGCTCCTACGAGCAGTACTTC.